These T cell receptor beta chains were read from a single sample in a study of Tregs in tolerant kidney transplant recipients. Libraries were prepared by immunoSEQ multiplex PCR; TCRdb keeps only in-frame clonotypes and omits some of them. The sample shows around 86,000 clones, roughly 90% of them seen only once. The sample in question was CD4+ T cells from blood (PBMCs), obtained 24 months after the transplant. The receptors stem from a human patient who received a combined kidney and bone marrow transplant. Part of the T cells may come from the graft donor. Each CDR3 is given with its conserved first and last residue. A D gene is named only where the DNA matches it firmly. Rows give clone size only sometimes, using once, few, many, or a class for an expanded clone.

d_call,clone_size,v_call,j_call,cdr3_nt,cdr3_aa
TRBD1,-,TRBV18,TRBJ1-2,TGTGCCAGCTCACGCGACAGGGGAGGGTATGGCTACACCTTC,CASSRDRGGYGYTF
TRBD1,-,TRBV4-3,TRBJ2-7,TGCGCCAGCAGCCACTCGGGACAGGGGGGCTACGAGCAGTACTTC,CASSHSGQGGYEQYF
-,-,TRBV5-8,TRBJ2-5,TGTGCCAGCCTTAAACGGGGGGCGGAGACCCAGTACTTC,CASLKRGAETQYF
-,-,TRBV28,TRBJ1-5,TGTGCCAGCAGTTTATCGGGGGGGCATCAGCCCCAGCATTTT,CASSLSGGHQPQHF
-,-,TRBV7-3,TRBJ2-7,TGTGCCAGCAGCCCCCACCGGGACAGCGGGGAGCAGTACTTC,CASSPHRDSGEQYF
-,-,TRBV27,TRBJ1-1,TGTGCCAGCAGTTTTGAGCCGCGGTACACTGAAGCTTTCTTT,CASSFEPRYTEAFF
-,-,TRBV13,TRBJ1-2,TGTGCCAGCAGCCAAGACCGACGGACACCAAGGGGGTATGGCTACACCTTC,CASSQDRRTPRGYGYTF
-,-,TRBV2,TRBJ2-2,TGTGCCAGCCGACTAGTCTTAACCGGTGTGGGGGAGCTGTTTTTT,CASRLVLTGVGELFF
-,-,TRBV15,TRBJ1-2,TGTGCCACCAGCAGAGATTACAGCTATGGCTACACCTTC,CATSRDYSYGYTF
TRBD1,-,TRBV19,TRBJ1-2,TGTGCCAGTAGTACCACAGGGGGCAGCAAGGGCTACACCTTC,CASSTTGGSKGYTF
TRBD1,-,TRBV19,TRBJ2-2,TGTGCCAGTAGGCCGGGACAGGGAACCGGGGAGCTGTTTTTT,CASRPGQGTGELFF
TRBD2,few,TRBV10-3,TRBJ2-3,TGTGCCACTGGGACTAGCGGGGGAGATACGCAGTATTTT,CATGTSGGDTQYF
TRBD1,-,TRBV6-5,TRBJ2-1,TGTGCCAGCAGTGTCCCAGGGGGCTCCTACAATGAGCAGTTCTTC,CASSVPGGSYNEQFF
-,-,TRBV14,TRBJ2-7,TGTGCCAGCAGCCCCCGCGCTAGTTCCTACGAGCAGTACTTC,CASSPRASSYEQYF
-,-,TRBV11-3,TRBJ1-2,TGTGCCAGCAGCTTAGAGAAGTGGAAGGGGACTGACTATGGCTACACCTTC,CASSLEKWKGTDYGYTF
TRBD1,-,TRBV14,TRBJ1-2,TGTGCCAGCAGCCGTACAGGGGGAAAGATTCCATACCCCAACTATGGCTACACCTTC,CASSRTGGKIPYPNYGYTF
TRBD2,-,TRBV5-1,TRBJ2-3,TGCGCCAGCTTGGGACTAGCGGGAGGGACAGATACGCAGTATTTT,CASLGLAGGTDTQYF
-,-,TRBV4-3,TRBJ2-5,TGCGCCAGCAGCTACCGTACGGGGATGCTTCTAGAGACCCAGTACTTC,CASSYRTGMLLETQYF